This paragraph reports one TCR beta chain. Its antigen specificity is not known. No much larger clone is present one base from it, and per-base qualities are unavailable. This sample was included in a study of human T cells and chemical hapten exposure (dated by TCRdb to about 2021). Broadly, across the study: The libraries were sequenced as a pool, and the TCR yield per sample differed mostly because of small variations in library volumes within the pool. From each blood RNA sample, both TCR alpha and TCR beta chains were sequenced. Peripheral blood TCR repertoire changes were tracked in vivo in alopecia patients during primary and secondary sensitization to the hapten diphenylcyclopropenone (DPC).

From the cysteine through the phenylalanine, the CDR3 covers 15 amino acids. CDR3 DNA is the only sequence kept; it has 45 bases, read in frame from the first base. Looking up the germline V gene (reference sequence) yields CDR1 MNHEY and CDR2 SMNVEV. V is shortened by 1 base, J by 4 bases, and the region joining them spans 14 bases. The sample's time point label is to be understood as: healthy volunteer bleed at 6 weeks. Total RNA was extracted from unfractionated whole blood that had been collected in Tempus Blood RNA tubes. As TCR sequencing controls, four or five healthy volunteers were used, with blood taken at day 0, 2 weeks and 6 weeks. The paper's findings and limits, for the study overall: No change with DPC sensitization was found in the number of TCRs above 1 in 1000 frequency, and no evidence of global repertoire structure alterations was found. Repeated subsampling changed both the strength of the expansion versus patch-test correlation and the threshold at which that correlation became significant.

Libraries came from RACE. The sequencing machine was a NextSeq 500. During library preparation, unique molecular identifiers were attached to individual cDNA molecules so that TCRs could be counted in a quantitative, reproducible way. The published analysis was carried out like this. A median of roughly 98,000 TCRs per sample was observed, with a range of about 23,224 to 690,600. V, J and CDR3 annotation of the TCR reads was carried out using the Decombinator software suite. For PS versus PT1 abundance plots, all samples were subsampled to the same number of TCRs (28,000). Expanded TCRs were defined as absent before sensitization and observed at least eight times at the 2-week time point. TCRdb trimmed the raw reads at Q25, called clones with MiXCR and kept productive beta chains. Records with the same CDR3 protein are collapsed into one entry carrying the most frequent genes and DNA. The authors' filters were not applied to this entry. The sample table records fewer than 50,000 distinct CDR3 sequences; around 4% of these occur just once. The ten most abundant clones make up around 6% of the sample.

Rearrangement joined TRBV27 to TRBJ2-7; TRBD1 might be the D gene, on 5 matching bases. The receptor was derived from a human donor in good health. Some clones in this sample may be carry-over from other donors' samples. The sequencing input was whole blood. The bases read TGTGCCAGCAGTTTATACCCGGACACGACATACGAGCAGTACTTC. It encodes CASSLYPDTTYEQYF.